This T cell receptor (beta chain) is from a study of CD8 T cells in Susac syndrome. General study results and limits: Only a relatively small number of individuals were included in the TCR sequencing and HLA analysis.

The healthy controls were matched to patients by age and sex. A remark on this clonotype: Its antigen is undetermined.

Random-hexamer reverse transcription was applied to roughly 0.5 to 1 ug RNA. Across 54 Vbeta and 13 Jbeta, immunoSEQ multiplex PCR amplified TCR beta CDR3. TCRdb ran MiXCR on the immunoSEQ multiplex PCR reads and lists one entry per CDR3 protein. The data show approximately 120,000 distinct CDR3 sequences, around nine tenths seen once. V was pared by 6 bases and J by 9 bases, with 13 bases of the junction left unmatched. The CDR3 length is 13 residues. Germline V gene sequence: CDR1 DFQATT, CDR2 SNEGSKA (reference sequence). The chain links TRBV20-1 to TRBJ1-2, with 7 bases aligning to TRBD1. This sequence originates from a human donor in good health. Sequenced material: CD4+ T cells from PBMCs. For the CDR3, the DNA is TGCAGTGCAGCCCTCACCAGGACAGGCCGCTACACCTTC. Its protein is CSAALTRTGRYTF.